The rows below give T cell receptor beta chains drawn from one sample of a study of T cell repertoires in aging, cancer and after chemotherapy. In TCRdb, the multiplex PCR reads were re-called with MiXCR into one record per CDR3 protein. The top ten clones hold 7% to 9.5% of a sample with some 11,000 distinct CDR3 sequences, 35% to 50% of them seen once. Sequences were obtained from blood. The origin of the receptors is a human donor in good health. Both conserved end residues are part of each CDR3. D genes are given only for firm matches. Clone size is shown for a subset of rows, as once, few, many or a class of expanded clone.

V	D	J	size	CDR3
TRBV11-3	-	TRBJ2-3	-	CASSEGWGTDTQYF
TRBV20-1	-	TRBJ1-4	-	CSARGGTNEKLFF
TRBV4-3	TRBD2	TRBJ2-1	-	CASSQDGTSGRFVDNEQFF
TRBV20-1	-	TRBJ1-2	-	CSAIQGNFYGYTF
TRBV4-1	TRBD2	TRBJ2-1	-	CASSQNYARLAGGEQFF
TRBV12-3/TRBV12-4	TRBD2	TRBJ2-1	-	CASSLGLAGANEQFF
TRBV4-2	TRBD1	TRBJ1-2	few	CASSQDRGGYGYTF
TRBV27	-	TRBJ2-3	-	CASSSTVSYTDTQYF
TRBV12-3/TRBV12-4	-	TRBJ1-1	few	CASSRRLNTEAFF
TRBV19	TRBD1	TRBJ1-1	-	CASSIDLRGRGTEAFF
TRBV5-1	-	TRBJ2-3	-	CASSLGAASLDTQYF
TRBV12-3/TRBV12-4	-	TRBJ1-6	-	CASRPVRGSSSYNSPLHF
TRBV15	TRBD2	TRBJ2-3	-	CAEGLAGGQIDTQYF
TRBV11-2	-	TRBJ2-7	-	CASSRPVSYEQYF
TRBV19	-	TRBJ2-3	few	CASSIGDTQYF
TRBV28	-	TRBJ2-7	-	CASSLPPGAGTSEQYF
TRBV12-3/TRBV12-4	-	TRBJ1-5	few	CASQGPSNQPQHF
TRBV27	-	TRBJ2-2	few	CASSLVVAGELFF
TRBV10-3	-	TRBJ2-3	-	CAISEIGLTDTQYF
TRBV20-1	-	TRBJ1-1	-	CSASGASMNTEAFF
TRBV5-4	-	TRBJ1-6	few	CASSQEAAGSPLHF
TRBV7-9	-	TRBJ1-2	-	CASSPPGDAYGYTF
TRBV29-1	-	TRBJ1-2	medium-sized	CSVVGSNYGYTF
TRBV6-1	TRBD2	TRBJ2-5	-	CASSGTRTPSTQYF
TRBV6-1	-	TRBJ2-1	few	CAIEGGGDEQFF
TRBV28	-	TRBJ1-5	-	CASSLRGGMESAQHF
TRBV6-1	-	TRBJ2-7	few	CASSEVLTAYEQYF
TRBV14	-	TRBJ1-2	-	CASSHWLVEGYTF
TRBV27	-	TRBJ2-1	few	CASSLRGAHEQFF
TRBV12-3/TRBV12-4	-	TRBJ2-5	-	CASTIGGETQYF
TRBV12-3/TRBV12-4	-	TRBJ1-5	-	CASSLTLNQPQHF
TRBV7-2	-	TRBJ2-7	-	CASSLNSKRPYEQYF
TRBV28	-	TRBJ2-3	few	CASSEGGTSTDTQYF
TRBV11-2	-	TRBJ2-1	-	CASSPLGGTHNEQFF
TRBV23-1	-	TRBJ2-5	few	CASSHRTKQETQYF
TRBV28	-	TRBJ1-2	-	CASSLAGLNYGYTF
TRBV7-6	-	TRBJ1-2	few	CASSLGQNYGYTF
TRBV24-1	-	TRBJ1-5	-	CATGGPGNNQPQHF
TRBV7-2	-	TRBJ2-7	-	CASSSMEGVYEQYF
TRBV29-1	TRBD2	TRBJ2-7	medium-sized	CSVIAGRNSYEQYF
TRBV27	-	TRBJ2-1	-	CASSLSIIMNEQFF
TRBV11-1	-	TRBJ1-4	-	CASSSFPAGEEKLFF
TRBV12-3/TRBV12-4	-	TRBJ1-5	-	CASSRSKGGMSSNQPQHF
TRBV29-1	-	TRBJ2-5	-	CSTARVQETQYF
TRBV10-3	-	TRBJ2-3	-	CAIAQGRDTDTQYF
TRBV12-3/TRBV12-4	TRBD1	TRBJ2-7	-	CASSLDRVHEQYF
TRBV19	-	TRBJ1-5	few	CASRWQENQPQHF
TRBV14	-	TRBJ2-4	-	CASSHQGDIQYF
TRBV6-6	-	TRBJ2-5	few	CASSQGRETQYF
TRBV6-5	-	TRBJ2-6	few	CASIVGANVLTF
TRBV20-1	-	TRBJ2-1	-	CSASRPDNEQFF
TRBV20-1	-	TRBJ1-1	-	CSANREGNTEAFF
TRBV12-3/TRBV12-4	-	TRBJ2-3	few	CASSFSLGGTDTQYF
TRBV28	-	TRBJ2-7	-	CASSSSAYEQYF